A single sample gave rise to the 28 T cell receptor beta chains below, sequenced in a study of radiotherapy plus CTLA-4 blockade in lung cancer. Profiled with immunoSEQ multiplex PCR; TCRdb holds only in-frame clones, not every one. The sample lists 23,000 or so clones, 71% occurring once. Sequenced material: peripheral blood, taken from a patient treated with radiotherapy plus ipilimumab. The receptors originated from a human donor with non-small cell lung cancer whose response to radiotherapy plus ipilimumab could not be evaluated.

The chain employs TRBV19 and TRBJ2-6; D might be TRBD1 (5 bases). This CDR3 spans 18 amino acids. Germline loops: CDR1 LNHDA, CDR2 SQIVND (reference sequence). V dropped 3 bases and J dropped 3 bases, with 18 bases sitting between them. Here the CDR3 DNA reads TGTGCCAGTAGTATCACCCCAATAAGACAGATTGGGGCCAACGTCCTGACTTTC. Translated, it gives CASSITPIRQIGANVLTF.

This chain uses TRBV7-6 with TRBJ2-1; perhaps TRBD2 as D (6 bases). This CDR3 has 17 amino acids. Trimming removed 4 bases from V and 3 bases from J, with 19 bases in between. The germline V gene has CDR1 SGHVS and CDR2 FNYEAQ. The CDR3 coding sequence is TGTGCCAGCAGCTCCGAAGCGACTAGTACGATCTACAATGAGCAGTTCTTC. Its translation: CASSSEATSTIYNEQFF.

The chain employs TRBV18 and TRBJ1-1; no reliable D call. Germline V CDR1 and CDR2: KGHSH, LQKENI. This CDR3 has 14 amino acids. The germline V and J ends were trimmed by 3 bases and 0 bases, with 8 bases remaining between them. The CDR3 nucleotides are TGTGCCAGCTCACCCGACTTCCTGAACACTGAAGCTTTCTTT. It encodes CASSPDFLNTEAFF. The full variable domain, in which reference TRBV18 and TRBJ1-1 provide the parts outside the CDR3, is NAGVMQNPRHLVRRRGQEARLRCSPMKGHSHVYWYRQLPEEGLKFMVYLQKENIIDESGMPKERFSAEFPKEGPSILRIQQVVRGDSAAYFCASSPDFLNTEAFFGQGTRLTVV.

The rearrangement links TRBV15 to TRBJ2-2, with 11 bases aligning to TRBD2. The CDR3 loop spans 16 amino acids. Per germline, CDR1 LNHNV and CDR2 YYDKDF (reference sequence). With 5 bases clipped from V and 6 bases from J, the junction kept 8 bases outside the gene matches. CDR3 residues: CATSGGTSGRAGELFF. Here the CDR3 DNA reads TGTGCCACCAGCGGCGGGACTAGCGGACGGGCCGGGGAGCTGTTTTTT.

The genes are TRBV6-1 and TRBJ2-7; TRBD1 matches 9 bases. Germline V gene lookup returns CDR1 MNHNS and CDR2 SASEGT. This CDR3 contains 14 residues. Germline trimming cut 5 bases from V and 5 bases from J; bases unmatched to any gene: 7. This CDR3 is CASSQLGQGDEQYF. As DNA, the CDR3 is TGTGCCAGCAGTCAACTGGGACAGGGTGACGAGCAGTACTTC.

The V gene is TRBV6-1, the J gene TRBJ1-2, with a possible D match to TRBD1 (5 bases). The V gene's germline CDR1 is MNHNS and CDR2 SASEGT. Trimming removed 1 base from V and 0 bases from J, with 15 bases in between. The length of the CDR3 is 17 residues. The CDR3 DNA reads TGTGCCAGCAGTGAAGTAGGCAGGGTCTCAGCTAACTATGGCTACACCTTC. It translates to CASSEVGRVSANYGYTF.

This clone was seen only a few times. This sequence joins TRBV6-1 and TRBJ2-7; possibly TRBD2 for D (6 bases). The CDR3 runs to 14 residues. V lost 7 bases and J lost 3, with 16 bases in between. Germline V gives CDR1 MNHNS, CDR2 SASEGT. The CDR3 sequence: CASIHPEGGYEQYF. As DNA, the CDR3 is TGTGCCAGCATCCATCCGGAGGGCGGCTACGAGCAGTACTTC.

This clone has just one count. The J gene is TRBJ2-7, the V gene TRBV4-1, with 13 nucleotides matching TRBD2. The trim removed 4 bases at V and 1 base at J, leaving 1 base unmatched. Germline-derived CDR1 and CDR2 are MGHRA and YSYEKL. The CDR3 has 15 amino acids. The CDR3: CASSPTSGRSYEQYF. The DNA for the CDR3 is TGCGCCAGCAGCCCGACTAGCGGGAGGTCCTACGAGCAGTACTTC.

The gene calls are TRBV6-6 and TRBJ2-7; weak D call: TRBD2 (6 bases). Trimming stripped 6 bases from V and 4 bases from J, with 19 bases between. This CDR3 has 15 amino acids. Germline V CDR1 and CDR2: MNHNY, SVGAGI (reference sequence). Written as DNA, the CDR3 is TGTGCCAGCAGGTGGAACTTCGCGGGGAGGTACGAGCAGTACTTC. Amino acid sequence: CASRWNFAGRYEQYF.

V and J are TRBV9 and TRBJ1-3, with D unresolved. The V end was cut by 2 bases, the J end by 0 bases, with 6 bases between. CDR3 length: 14 residues. Germline V gives CDR1 SGDLS, CDR2 YYNGEE. CDR3 loop: CASSVDFSGNTIYF. The CDR3 coding sequence is TGTGCCAGCAGCGTGGACTTCTCTGGAAACACCATATATTTT.

The chain employs TRBV7-4 and TRBJ2-4, with 8 bases matching TRBD1. Per germline, CDR1 SGHVT and CDR2 SQSDAQ. J gave up 4 bases and V 7 bases, and 9 bases lay outside the gene matches. The CDR3 contains 15 residues. The CDR3 region has the DNA TGTGCCAGCAACCAGGTTTGGACAGGGAAAAACATTCAGTACTTC. It encodes CASNQVWTGKNIQYF.

This chain links TRBV2 with TRBJ2-7; D unclear. Deletions cut 2 bases from V and 0 bases from J, with 5 bases between. Per germline, CDR1 SNHLY and CDR2 FYNNEI. The CDR3 covers 13 residues. CDR3 coding DNA: TGTGCCAGCAGTGAACAGGCCTCCTACGAGCAGTACTTC. Translation gives CASSEQASYEQYF.

With respect to this clone: The same CDR3 is also encoded by other DNA sequences in this sample. This sequence joins TRBV18 and TRBJ1-1; no clear D gene. Germline CDR1 is KGHSH and CDR2 is LQKENI. V lost 3 bases, J lost 3 bases, and 8 bases lay in between. The CDR3 has 13 amino acids. The CDR3 reads CASSPRGDTEAFF. CDR3 bases: TGTGCCAGCTCACCCCGGGGAGACACTGAAGCTTTCTTT.

The gene calls are TRBV5-1 and TRBJ2-3; 9 nucleotides agree with TRBD2. This CDR3 region has 14 residues. The ends lost 7 bases at V and 3 bases at J; junction bases unmatched: 6. Germline V gives CDR1 SGHRS, CDR2 YFSETQ. The CDR3: CASAGGEVTDTQYF. CDR3 nucleotides: TGCGCCAGCGCGGGGGGGGAGGTTACAGATACGCAGTATTTT.

V and J are TRBV7-2 and TRBJ2-2; 7 positions agree with TRBD2. With 1 base clipped from V and 5 bases from J, the junction kept 7 bases outside the gene matches. There are 16 residues in the CDR3. Germline V gene sequence: CDR1 SGHTA, CDR2 FQGNSA. The CDR3 DNA is TGTGCCAGCAGCTTAGTGGCGGGAGTTAAGACCGGGGAGCTGTTTTTT. This codes for CASSLVAGVKTGELFF.

The rearrangement joins TRBV4-2 to TRBJ2-1; D remains unclear. The V end lost 1 base, the J end lost 4 bases, and 11 bases lay between the germline ends. The CDR3 spans 15 residues. Germline CDR1 reads LGHNA; CDR2 reads YNFKEQ. The chain's CDR3 is CASSQARDSYNEQFF. The DNA of the CDR3 is TGTGCCAGCAGCCAAGCCCGCGACTCGTACAATGAGCAGTTCTTC.

The J gene is TRBJ2-5, the V gene TRBV18, with unresolved D. The germline V and J ends were trimmed by 1 base and 4 bases, with 13 bases remaining between them. The length of the CDR3 is 15 residues. Per the germline V gene, CDR1 is KGHSH and CDR2 is LQKENI. The CDR3 loop reads CASSPQSRVGETQYF. Written as DNA, the CDR3 is TGTGCCAGCTCACCACAATCGCGAGTCGGAGAGACCCAGTACTTC.

The J gene is TRBJ2-2, the V gene TRBV5-6; 9 bases fit TRBD2. CDR3 size: 16 residues. Germline CDR1 SGHDT, CDR2 YYEEEE. The junction had 3 bases not matched to a gene; V was cut back by 2 bases and J by 1 base. The CDR3 protein is CASSFPTSGNTGELFF. CDR3 DNA: TGTGCCAGCAGCTTCCCGACTAGCGGGAACACCGGGGAGCTGTTTTTT.

The V gene is TRBV5-1, the J gene TRBJ1-2, with D uncertain. Germline-derived CDR1 and CDR2 are SGHRS and YFSETQ. CDR3 size: 12 residues. Trimming removed 0 bases from V and 4 bases from J, with 4 bases in between. The CDR3 sequence is CASSLAGYGYTF. Written as DNA, the CDR3 is TGCGCCAGCAGCTTGGCCGGCTATGGCTACACCTTC.

The chain has TRBV28 and TRBJ1-2, with D perhaps TRBD1 (5 bases). The CDR3 covers 12 residues. V was cut by 10 bases and J by 7 bases, with 16 bases left in between. CDR1 MDHEN and CDR2 SYDVKM come from the germline V gene. CDR3 residues: CATADNDAGYTF. DNA for the CDR3: TGTGCCACCGCGGACAATGATGCTGGCTACACCTTC.

The rearrangement links TRBV4-1 to TRBJ2-3; TRBD2 matches 7 bases. CDR3 length: 18 residues. V shed 0 bases and J 5 bases; nucleotides not matched to a gene: 14. Germline loops: CDR1 MGHRA, CDR2 YSYEKL. The CDR3: CASSQERIGLVVGDTQYF. As DNA, the CDR3 is TGCGCCAGCAGCCAAGAGCGGATTGGACTAGTCGTCGGAGATACGCAGTATTTT.

This clone was detected a few times. This rearrangement joins TRBV19 to TRBJ2-7; D possibly corresponds to TRBD2 (5 bases). The germline gives CDR1 LNHDA, CDR2 SQIVND (reference sequence). The CDR3 spans 14 residues. V was clipped by 2 bases and J by 2 bases, with 10 bases between them. This CDR3 is CASSITGITYEQYF. The DNA for the CDR3 is TGTGCCAGTAGTATAACGGGGATCACCTACGAGCAGTACTTC.

The chain combines TRBV5-1 with TRBJ2-3, with 13 bases identical to TRBD2. With V trimmed by 4 bases and J by 1 base, 6 bases remained unmatched. The V gene's germline CDR1 is SGHRS and CDR2 YFSETQ. The CDR3 consists of 17 residues. CDR3 region: CASSPTSGRAGTDTQYF. CDR3 nucleotides: TGCGCCAGCAGCCCTACTAGCGGGAGGGCCGGCACAGATACGCAGTATTTT. The whole variable domain, remainder taken from reference TRBV5-1 and TRBJ2-3, is KAGVTQTPRYLIKTRGQQVTLSCSPISGHRSVSWYQQTPGQGLQFLFEYFSETQRNKGNFPGRFSGRQFSNSRSEMNVSTLELGDSALYLCASSPTSGRAGTDTQYFGPGTRLTVL.

The chain employs TRBV19 and TRBJ2-6, with D maybe TRBD2 (5 bases). CDR1 and CDR2 from the germline V gene are LNHDA and SQIVND (reference sequence). CDR3 size: 16 residues. The V end lost 1 base, the J end lost 0 bases, and 7 bases lay between the germline ends. This CDR3 reads CASSIGRNSGANVLTF. For the CDR3, the DNA is TGTGCCAGTAGTATAGGGAGGAACTCTGGGGCCAACGTCCTGACTTTC.

Comment on this clone: The junction does not match germline at one end; this may be a read error. The rearrangement links TRBV9 to TRBJ2-3; perhaps D is TRBD1 or TRBD2 (6 bases each). Looked up from germline, CDR1 is SGDLS and CDR2 is YYNGEE. CDR3 length equals 13 residues. The CDR3: CTSSVGGGPTQYF. CDR3 nucleotide sequence: TGTACCAGCAGCGTAGGGGGAGGCCCTACGCAGTATTTT.

The rearrangement joins TRBV19 to TRBJ2-2; TRBD1 is a possible D gene (6 bases). The ends were cut back, 2 bases at V and 5 bases at J, with 15 bases in the middle. This CDR3 is 16 amino acids long. Germline values: CDR1 LNHDA, CDR2 SQIVND (reference sequence). This CDR3 is CASSISPGQRTGELFF. In DNA form, the CDR3 reads TGTGCCAGTAGTATATCGCCGGGACAACGGACCGGGGAGCTGTTTTTT.

There are a few counts of this clone. CDR3 amino acids: CASSSDRYYGYTF. DNA for the CDR3: TGTGCCAGCAGTTCGGACAGGTACTATGGCTACACCTTC. The rearrangement links TRBV28 to TRBJ1-2; 7 bases line up with TRBD1. Germline trimming cut 4 bases from V and 3 bases from J; bases unmatched to any gene: 2. CDR1 is MDHEN and CDR2 is SYDVKM in the germline V gene. The CDR3 runs 13 residues.

This clone occurred a few times. At one end, the junction sequence differs from germline, possibly due to a read error. The chain recombines TRBV7-7 with TRBJ1-3, with D perhaps TRBD1 (5 bases). The CDR3 consists of 15 residues. Per germline, CDR1 SSHAT and CDR2 FNYEAQ (reference sequence). The CDR3 sequence: CASSLGHGSGNTIYF. CDR3 DNA: TGTGCTAGCAGCTTAGGACATGGGTCTGGAAACACCATATATTTT. Full variable domain (missing parts from reference TRBV7-7 and TRBJ1-3): GAGVSQSPRYKVTKRGQDVTLRCDPISSHATLYWYQQALGQGPEFLTYFNYEAQPDKSGLPSDRFSAERPEGSISTLTIQRTEQRDSAMYRCASSLGHGSGNTIYFGEGSWLTVV.